This T cell receptor beta chain was captured in a study of blood T cell repertoires in COVID-19. The overall study: From T cells, B-cell-depleted T cells, or PBMCs came the material, which was cDNA or gDNA.

Clones were read by immunoSEQ multiplex PCR, and TCRdb kept only the in-frame ones, dropping some. The sample has roughly 400,000 clones; around 90% are singletons. Germline CDR1 reads LGHDT; CDR2 reads YNNKEL (reference sequence). This CDR3 comprises 16 residues. V dropped 5 bases and J dropped 0; count of bases not matched to a gene: 10. This TCR derives from a woman aged 40 to 50 with acute COVID-19. The V gene is TRBV3-1 (or the pseudogene TRBV3-2), the J gene TRBJ2-7; TRBD1 matches at 7 bases. The sample consisted of PBMCs or T cells enriched from blood (not recorded which). The CDR3 loop reads CASSTSTGVGSYEQYF. The CDR3 DNA sequence: TGTGCCAGCAGCACTTCTACAGGGGTGGGCTCCTACGAGCAGTACTTC.